Below are 29 T cell receptor beta chains sequenced from a single sample in a study of Ad26.COV2.S vaccination and SARS-CoV-2 variants. Treatment described: roughly 20 received Ad26.COV2.S at low or high dose, single or two shots; about five received placebo; per-sample allocation not given. Vaccine and placebo recipients were sampled on day 63 after the first injection. Assay: immunoSEQ multiplex PCR; the TCRdb copy retains only in-frame clones and omits some. The top ten clones hold less than 2% of a sample with around 320,000 clones, roughly 86% of them seen once. Source: peripheral blood, taken in a trial of Ad26.COV2.S vaccine versus placebo. These receptors originate from a person between 18 and 65 years old who received the Ad26.COV2.S COVID-19 vaccine or a placebo.

The rearrangement links TRBV10-3 to TRBJ2-2; TRBD1 matches at 9 bases. After removal of 8 bases from V and 7 bases from J, the junction contained 8 bases not matched to a gene. Looked up from germline, CDR1 is ENHRY and CDR2 is SYGVKD. The CDR3 loop spans 14 amino acids. As DNA, the CDR3 is TGTGCCATCCAGGGGGACAGGGAAAACGGGGAGCTGTTTTTT. It encodes CAIQGDRENGELFF.

The rearrangement uses TRBV9 and TRBJ2-5; D possibly uses TRBD1 or TRBD2 (6 bases each). Trimming left V 0 bases short and J 3 bases short, with 21 bases between. Germline CDR1 is SGDLS and CDR2 is YYNGEE. This CDR3 is 18 amino acids long. CDR3 bases: TGTGCCAGCAGCGTAGGGTGGGGGGCGACGGCCTTGAAAGAGACCCAGTACTTC. This encodes CASSVGWGATALKETQYF.

The chain employs TRBV6-5 and TRBJ1-2; 8 bases line up with TRBD1. The CDR3 length is 13 residues. V lost 4 bases to trimming and J lost 4 bases; unmatched junction nucleotides: 2. Germline V gives CDR1 MNHEY, CDR2 SVGAGI. The CDR3 protein is CASSWDRSYGYTF. The CDR3 bases are TGTGCCAGCAGTTGGGACAGGAGCTATGGCTACACCTTC.

The rearrangement joins TRBV6-5 to TRBJ1-5; no clear D gene. The CDR3 is 14 residues long. V lost 4 bases and J lost 4, with 11 bases in between. CDR1 MNHEY and CDR2 SVGAGI come from the germline V gene. CDR3 protein: CASSSRTENQPQHF. The CDR3 bases are TGTGCCAGCAGTTCCAGGACGGAAAATCAGCCCCAGCATTTT.

This chain connects TRBV6-4 to TRBJ2-7; 11 bases map to TRBD2. V gave up 5 bases and J gave up 1 base; unmatched junction bases: 4. This CDR3 is built from 15 residues. CDR1 is MRHNA and CDR2 is SNTAGT in the germline V gene. The CDR3 here is CASSNPSGGSYEQYF. The DNA for the CDR3 is TGTGCCAGCAGTAATCCTAGCGGGGGGTCCTACGAGCAGTACTTC.

The rearrangement joins TRBV7-2 to TRBJ2-3, with TRBD2 as a possible D gene (5 bases). Between the trimmed V and J ends, which lost 6 bases and 2 bases, there was a span of 21 bases. This CDR3 contains 17 residues. In germline, CDR1 is SGHTA, CDR2 FQGNSA. The CDR3 loop is CASRPLGSSEPTDTQYF. CDR3 DNA sequence: TGTGCCAGCAGACCCCTAGGGAGCAGTGAGCCCACAGATACGCAGTATTTT.

The rearrangement uses TRBV2 and TRBJ1-1; TRBD1 might be the D (6 bases). There are 13 residues in the CDR3. V lost 7 bases, J lost 6 bases, and 15 bases lay in between. Germline CDR1 is SNHLY and CDR2 is FYNNEI. The CDR3 reads CASTGQGTSEAFF. CDR3 bases: TGTGCCAGCACAGGGCAGGGGACTTCTGAAGCTTTCTTT.

There are a few counts of this clone. The V and J genes are TRBV6-1 and TRBJ1-1, with D maybe TRBD1 (6 bases). The CDR3 is 15 amino acids. Germline loops: CDR1 MNHNS, CDR2 SASEGT. V lost 3 bases to trimming and J lost 1 base, with 12 bases between them. CDR3 in amino acids: CASSEEGGRNTEAFF. CDR3 nucleotide sequence: TGTGCCAGCAGTGAGGAGGGGGGACGGAACACTGAAGCTTTCTTT.

This clone has only one observation. The gene calls are TRBV6-5 and TRBJ1-2; maybe TRBD1 (6 bases). Per the germline V gene, CDR1 is MNHEY and CDR2 is SVGAGI. The CDR3 loop spans 12 amino acids. The V end was cut by 6 bases, the J end by 5 bases, with 10 bases between. The CDR3 DNA reads TGTGCCAGCAGAGGACAGAGGTATGGCTACACCTTC. Encoded protein: CASRGQRYGYTF.

This clone was seen just once. The V and J genes are TRBV29-1 and TRBJ1-2; 9 bases are shared with TRBD1. Germline V gives CDR1 SQVTM, CDR2 ANQGSEA. V lost 6 bases, J lost 4 bases, and 18 bases stayed unmatched. This CDR3 region has 17 residues. The CDR3 loop reads CSVWGQGKAQGTYGYTF. The CDR3 nucleotides are TGCAGCGTGTGGGGACAGGGTAAAGCACAAGGGACCTATGGCTACACCTTC.

With respect to this clone: The sample contains more than one DNA sequence encoding this CDR3. CDR3 sequence reads: CASSLGLLNTGELFF. Here the CDR3 DNA reads TGCGCCAGCAGCTTGGGACTCCTGAACACCGGGGAGCTGTTTTTT. V usage is TRBV5-1 and J usage is TRBJ2-2, with D unresolved. The germline V gene has CDR1 SGHRS and CDR2 YFSETQ. V lost 0 bases to trimming and J lost 1 base, with 7 bases between them. The CDR3 spans 15 residues.

In this sample, this clone turned up a few times. This rearrangement joins TRBV25-1 to TRBJ2-2, with D unclear. The ends were cut back, 6 bases at V and 4 bases at J, with 6 bases in the middle. This CDR3 comprises 12 residues. CDR1 is MGHDK, CDR2 SYGVNS, per germline. The CDR3 coding sequence is TGTGCCAGCAGACCCCCCACCGGGGAGCTGTTTTTT. Translating gives CASRPPTGELFF.

V gene TRBV7-2 combines with J gene TRBJ2-4; TRBD1 matches 9 bases. Unmatched junction bases numbered 6, after V lost 5 bases and J lost 1 base. This CDR3 spans 16 amino acids. Germline lookup yields CDR1 SGHTA and CDR2 FQGNSA. The CDR3 DNA follows: TGTGCCAGCAGCGCGGACAGGGGATGGGCCAAAAACATTCAGTACTTC. Its protein is CASSADRGWAKNIQYF.

The gene calls are TRBV19 and TRBJ1-1; 7 bases line up with TRBD1. The junction had 5 bases not matched to a gene; V was cut back by 2 bases and J by 5 bases. The germline CDR1 and CDR2 sequences are LNHDA and SQIVND (reference sequence). This CDR3 spans 14 amino acids. In DNA form, the CDR3 reads TGTGCCAGTAGTATACAGGGGGTATCGACTGAAGCTTTCTTT. Protein product: CASSIQGVSTEAFF.

The chain has TRBV5-4 and TRBJ1-2; 11 bases map to TRBD1. The germline V gene encodes CDR1 SGHNT and CDR2 YYREEE (reference sequence). The CDR3 runs to 16 residues. V dropped 0 bases and J dropped 3; count of bases not matched to a gene: 4. CDR3 sequence: CASSLGGTGGYYGYTF. CDR3 sequence (DNA): TGTGCCAGCAGCTTGGGGGGGACAGGGGGTTACTATGGCTACACCTTC.

The rearrangement uses TRBV7-9 and TRBJ1-2; D unclear. Germline V gene lookup returns CDR1 SEHNR and CDR2 FQNEAQ (reference sequence). The CDR3 totals 13 residues. The ends were cut back, 3 bases at V and 5 bases at J, with 10 bases in the middle. The CDR3 loop is CASSFSGIYGYTF. The CDR3 nucleotides read TGTGCCAGCAGCTTCTCGGGAATTTATGGCTACACCTTC. Variable domain in full (rest from reference TRBV7-9 and TRBJ1-2): DTGVSQNPRHKITKRGQNVTFRCDPISEHNRLYWYRQTLGQGPEFLTYFQNEAQLEKSRLLSDRFSAERPKGSFSTLEIQRTEQGDSAMYLCASSFSGIYGYTFGSGTRLTVV.

The chain uses TRBV21-1 and TRBJ2-3; whether TRBD1, the table's D call, matches the DNA was not checked. TRBV21-1 is recorded as a pseudogene. The CDR3 sequence is 16 residues long. As DNA, the CDR3 is TGTGCCAGCAGCAAAGTTGGGACAGGGTTGTCAGATACGCAGTATTTT. Its translation is CASSKVGTGLSDTQYF.

The chain uses TRBV11-2 and TRBJ2-5; no clear D. Deletions cut 6 bases from V and 2 bases from J, with 10 bases between. Germline CDR1 is SGHAT and CDR2 is FQNNGV. This CDR3 spans 13 amino acids. CDR3 sequence reads: CASRYDSQETQYF. CDR3 nucleotide sequence: TGTGCCAGCAGGTACGACTCACAAGAGACCCAGTACTTC.

This sequence joins TRBV18 and TRBJ1-2; the match to TRBD1 covers 8 bases. After removal of 3 bases from V and 5 bases from J, the junction contained 11 bases not matched to a gene. The germline gives CDR1 KGHSH, CDR2 LQKENI. CDR3 length: 16 residues. The CDR3 DNA reads TGTGCCAGCTCACCTAGGGGACAGGAGATTGTTTATGGCTACACCTTC. It specifies CASSPRGQEIVYGYTF.

CDR3 DNA sequence: TGTGCCAGTAGTGTCCAGGGAAGTGGAGAGACCCAGTACTTC. Translating it yields CASSVQGSGETQYF. The chain combines TRBV19 with TRBJ2-5, with D possibly being TRBD1 (5 bases). The CDR3 consists of 14 residues. Germline values: CDR1 LNHDA, CDR2 SQIVND (reference sequence). V lost 5 bases and J lost 4, with 14 bases in between.

V gene TRBV3-1 (or the pseudogene TRBV3-2) combines with J gene TRBJ2-7; 9 bases line up with TRBD2. The germline V gene encodes CDR1 LGHDT and CDR2 YNNKEL (reference sequence). This CDR3 has 19 residues. V lost 2 bases, J lost 2 bases, and 16 bases stayed unmatched. The chain's CDR3 is CASSQSPGGLASGAYEQYF. CDR3 sequence (DNA): TGTGCCAGCAGCCAATCACCCGGGGGACTAGCATCTGGGGCCTACGAGCAGTACTTC.

This clone showed up just once. This chain joins TRBV6-5 and TRBJ1-2; maybe TRBD1 (6 bases). V was trimmed by 6 bases and J by 5 bases, leaving 16 bases between them. The CDR3 extends over 14 amino acids. CDR1 MNHEY and CDR2 SVGAGI come from the germline V gene. The CDR3, as DNA: TGTGCCAGCAGGGCGCCAGGGGCAGATTATGGCTACACCTTC. Translation gives CASRAPGADYGYTF.

The chain employs TRBV18 and TRBJ1-2; 7 bases are a match to TRBD1. The junction had 6 bases not matched to a gene; V was cut back by 0 bases and J by 2 bases. CDR1 KGHSH and CDR2 LQKENI come from the germline V gene. The CDR3 is made up of 16 amino acids. CDR3 protein: CASSPPGTGQNYGYTF. DNA of the CDR3: TGTGCCAGCTCACCACCCGGGACGGGACAGAACTATGGCTACACCTTC.

The CDR3 reads CAIRGQGNEQFF. The DNA of the CDR3 is TGTGCCATCAGAGGACAGGGCAATGAGCAGTTCTTC. The chain links TRBV10-3 to TRBJ2-1, with TRBD1 identical over 8 bases. V gave up 6 bases and J gave up 6 bases; unmatched junction bases: 1. This CDR3 contains 12 residues. Per the germline V gene, CDR1 is ENHRY and CDR2 is SYGVKD.

The genes are TRBV25-1 and TRBJ2-1, with D possibly being TRBD1 or TRBD2 (7 bases each). Trimming cost V 3 bases and J 4 bases, with 19 bases left between them. CDR1 is MGHDK and CDR2 is SYGVNS in the germline V gene. This CDR3 is built from 17 residues. CDR3 DNA sequence: TGTGCCAGCAGTGATAGCGGGCCAGGGGGTCTGTACAATGAGCAGTTCTTC. Translation gives CASSDSGPGGLYNEQFF. Together with reference TRBV25-1 and TRBJ2-1, the CDR3 gives the full variable domain: EADIYQTPRYLVIGTGKKITLECSQTMGHDKMYWYQQDPGMELHLIHYSYGVNSTEKGDLSSESTVSRIRTEHFPLTLESARPSHTSQYLCASSDSGPGGLYNEQFFGPGTRLTVL.

This chain connects TRBV27 to TRBJ2-3; 11 bases line up with TRBD2. Trimming took 6 bases from V and 2 from J; bases not matched to a gene: 10. Germline CDR1 is MNHEY and CDR2 is SMNVEV (reference sequence). The CDR3 contains 17 residues. This chain's CDR3 is CASRPGLADRITDTQYF. CDR3 sequence (DNA): TGTGCCAGCAGGCCGGGACTAGCGGACCGTATCACAGATACGCAGTATTTT.

This clone was detected only once. The V gene is TRBV27, the J gene TRBJ2-1, with D possibly matching TRBD2 (5 bases). Germline-derived CDR1 and CDR2 are MNHEY and SMNVEV (reference sequence). The V end was cut by 6 bases, the J end by 9 bases, with 21 bases between. CDR3 size: 15 residues. In nucleotides, the CDR3 is TGTGCCAGCAGCCTAGATCGGCGGGTACCTAGTGAGCAGTTCTTC. Translation: CASSLDRRVPSEQFF.

A few counts support this clone. The chain has TRBV19 and TRBJ1-4, with D perhaps matching TRBD1 (6 bases). The length of the CDR3 is 15 residues. V shed 3 bases and J shed 6 bases, with 14 bases lying between them. Germline CDR1 LNHDA, CDR2 SQIVND (reference sequence). The CDR3 DNA reads as TGTGCCAGTAGTATCGGAGGGGGTGCTTATGAAAAACTGTTTTTT. Its protein is CASSIGGGAYEKLFF.

The genes are TRBV3-1 (or the pseudogene TRBV3-2) and TRBJ2-3, with D hard to call. Germline CDR1 is LGHDT and CDR2 is YNNKEL (reference sequence). The CDR3 sequence is 14 residues long. The germline V and J ends were trimmed by 2 bases and 1 base, with 7 bases remaining between them. The CDR3 region is CASSQMRGTDTQYF. The CDR3 region has the DNA TGTGCCAGCAGCCAAATGCGAGGCACAGATACGCAGTATTTT.